A selection of T cell receptor beta chains follows, all from one sample in a study of T cells in Graves' hyperthyroidism and ophthalmopathy. One entry per CDR3 protein results from TCRdb running MiXCR on the multiplex PCR reads. The table includes about 500,000 distinct CDR3 sequences, over 35% detected once. Sequencing was carried out using peripheral blood or thyroid tissue (not recorded which). The origin of the receptors is an adult woman with Graves' disease, either hyperthyroidism or ophthalmopathy (not recorded which). The conserved cysteine and the conserved F or W are not part of the CDR3 here. Each record gives: D gene, clone size, V gene, CDR3 protein. D genes are given only for firm matches. The listing skips clone size in some rows; elsewhere it reads once, few, many or a size class.

d_gene: NA; abundance: NA; v_gene: TRBV7-6; CDR3aa: ASSLNQGVNVLT
d_gene: TRBD1; abundance: NA; v_gene: TRBV7-9; CDR3aa: ASSFRDRDEQY
d_gene: NA; abundance: NA; v_gene: TRBV2; CDR3aa: ASTNIDGELF
d_gene: NA; abundance: many; v_gene: TRBV20-1; CDR3aa: SARGYAGFQPQH
d_gene: TRBD1; abundance: NA; v_gene: TRBV4-1; CDR3aa: ASSRIPGQKRGGYT
d_gene: TRBD1; abundance: NA; v_gene: TRBV24-1; CDR3aa: ATSDSGQGPNYGYT
d_gene: NA; abundance: NA; v_gene: TRBV2; CDR3aa: ASREAGETQY
d_gene: NA; abundance: NA; v_gene: TRBV29-1; CDR3aa: SVASTAGELF
d_gene: NA; abundance: many; v_gene: TRBV11-2; CDR3aa: ASSPGAGLQPQH
d_gene: NA; abundance: NA; v_gene: TRBV15; CDR3aa: ATSRDPTPGKY
d_gene: NA; abundance: NA; v_gene: TRBV6-5; CDR3aa: AISYSSNYGYT
d_gene: NA; abundance: many; v_gene: TRBV5-1; CDR3aa: ASSLELGFHEQY
d_gene: NA; abundance: NA; v_gene: TRBV4-1; CDR3aa: ASSQDPLTGANVLT
d_gene: NA; abundance: NA; v_gene: TRBV20-1; CDR3aa: SARRGGALNYGYT
d_gene: NA; abundance: few; v_gene: TRBV2; CDR3aa: ASQLGLYGYT
d_gene: NA; abundance: NA; v_gene: TRBV6-1; CDR3aa: ATREAGHVNTEAF
d_gene: TRBD1; abundance: many; v_gene: TRBV5-1; CDR3aa: ASSLDEGAGTEAF
d_gene: NA; abundance: NA; v_gene: TRBV20-1; CDR3aa: SANEGGTYEQY
d_gene: NA; abundance: NA; v_gene: TRBV5-6; CDR3aa: ASTLPGSYEQY
d_gene: NA; abundance: many; v_gene: TRBV4-1; CDR3aa: ASSRATTGSGANVLT
d_gene: TRBD1; abundance: NA; v_gene: TRBV7-8; CDR3aa: ASSLGPLGQGPSYGQY
d_gene: TRBD1; abundance: NA; v_gene: TRBV18; CDR3aa: ASSPNRGPDYT
d_gene: NA; abundance: NA; v_gene: TRBV7-6; CDR3aa: ASSSGPRLQH
d_gene: NA; abundance: many; v_gene: TRBV29-1; CDR3aa: SVAGTQETQY
d_gene: NA; abundance: NA; v_gene: TRBV20-1; CDR3aa: SARSGTAANEKLF
d_gene: NA; abundance: NA; v_gene: TRBV29-1; CDR3aa: SVEGRTAKETQY
d_gene: TRBD1; abundance: many; v_gene: TRBV4-1; CDR3aa: ASTLNQGQRYGYT
d_gene: TRBD1; abundance: NA; v_gene: TRBV20-1; CDR3aa: SASPGQLNTGDDGYT
d_gene: TRBD1; abundance: NA; v_gene: TRBV15; CDR3aa: ATSNDRVGANVLT
d_gene: TRBD2; abundance: many; v_gene: TRBV2; CDR3aa: ASSLTSGRGHGELF
d_gene: NA; abundance: NA; v_gene: TRBV7-2; CDR3aa: ASKLPGAQETQY
d_gene: NA; abundance: NA; v_gene: TRBV6-5; CDR3aa: ASSYGGSSSYEQY
d_gene: NA; abundance: NA; v_gene: TRBV20-1; CDR3aa: SAYYGEMQTQY
d_gene: NA; abundance: NA; v_gene: TRBV19; CDR3aa: ASSMSGLSNQPQH
d_gene: NA; abundance: many; v_gene: TRBV2; CDR3aa: ASLVGVETQY
d_gene: NA; abundance: NA; v_gene: TRBV12-3/TRBV12-4; CDR3aa: ASTEQGASPLH
d_gene: NA; abundance: once; v_gene: TRBV2; CDR3aa: ASSDPASGYT
d_gene: NA; abundance: once; v_gene: TRBV2; CDR3aa: ASNDGDFKAF
d_gene: NA; abundance: many; v_gene: TRBV12-3/TRBV12-4; CDR3aa: ASSLGVRNQPQH
d_gene: NA; abundance: once; v_gene: TRBV12-3/TRBV12-4; CDR3aa: ASSFPETEAF
d_gene: NA; abundance: once; v_gene: TRBV20-1; CDR3aa: SASQGGAYEQY
d_gene: TRBD2; abundance: NA; v_gene: TRBV7-9; CDR3aa: ASSQPGLAGIRQY
d_gene: NA; abundance: few; v_gene: TRBV29-1; CDR3aa: SVEGGAAGYT
d_gene: NA; abundance: few; v_gene: TRBV24-1; CDR3aa: ATSDLPGTYANTGELF
d_gene: NA; abundance: NA; v_gene: TRBV9; CDR3aa: ASSVGEQY
d_gene: NA; abundance: NA; v_gene: TRBV10-3; CDR3aa: AISDAAGEKLF
d_gene: TRBD1; abundance: few; v_gene: TRBV2; CDR3aa: ASRTGGGEQY
d_gene: TRBD2; abundance: many; v_gene: TRBV20-1; CDR3aa: SARPSSGAGEQY
d_gene: TRBD2; abundance: NA; v_gene: TRBV10-3; CDR3aa: ATTSGRLNTGELF
d_gene: NA; abundance: many; v_gene: TRBV6-5; CDR3aa: ASRGRVGSNQPQH
d_gene: NA; abundance: many; v_gene: TRBV4-3; CDR3aa: ASSQERDPAYSPLH
d_gene: NA; abundance: few; v_gene: TRBV6-2/TRBV6-3; CDR3aa: ASSYGGTSPARLF
d_gene: NA; abundance: NA; v_gene: TRBV10-3; CDR3aa: AISENRDVEKLF